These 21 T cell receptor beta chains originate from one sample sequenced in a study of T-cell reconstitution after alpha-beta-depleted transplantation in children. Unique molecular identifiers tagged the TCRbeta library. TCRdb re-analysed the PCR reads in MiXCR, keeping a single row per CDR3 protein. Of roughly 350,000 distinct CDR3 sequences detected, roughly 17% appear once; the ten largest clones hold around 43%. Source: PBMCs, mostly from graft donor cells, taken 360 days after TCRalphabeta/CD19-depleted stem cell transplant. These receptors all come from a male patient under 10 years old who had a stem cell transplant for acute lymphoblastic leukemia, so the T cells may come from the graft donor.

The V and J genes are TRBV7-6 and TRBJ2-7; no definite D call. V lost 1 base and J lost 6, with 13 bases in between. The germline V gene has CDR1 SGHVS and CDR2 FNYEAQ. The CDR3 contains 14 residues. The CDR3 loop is CASSLEHSPGEQYF. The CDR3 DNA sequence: TGTGCCAGCAGCTTAGAACACAGTCCGGGCGAGCAGTACTTC.

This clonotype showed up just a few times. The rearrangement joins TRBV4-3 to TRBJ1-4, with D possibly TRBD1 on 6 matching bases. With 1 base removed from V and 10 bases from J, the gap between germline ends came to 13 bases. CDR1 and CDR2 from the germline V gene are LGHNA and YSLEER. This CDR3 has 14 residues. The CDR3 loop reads CASSQGTVRGKLFF. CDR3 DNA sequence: TGCGCCAGCAGCCAAGGGACAGTTCGCGGAAAACTGTTTTTT.

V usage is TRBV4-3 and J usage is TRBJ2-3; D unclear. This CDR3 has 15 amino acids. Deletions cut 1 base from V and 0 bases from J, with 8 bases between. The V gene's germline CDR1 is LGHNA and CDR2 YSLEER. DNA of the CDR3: TGCGCCAGCAGCCAAGCCTATGAGAGCACAGATACGCAGTATTTT. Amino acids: CASSQAYESTDTQYF.

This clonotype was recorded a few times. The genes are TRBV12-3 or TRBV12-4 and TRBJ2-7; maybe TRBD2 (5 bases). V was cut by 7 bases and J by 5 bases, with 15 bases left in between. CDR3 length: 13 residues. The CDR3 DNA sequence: TGTGCCAGCATGGGCCGAGGAGGCGACGAGCAGTACTTC. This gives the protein CASMGRGGDEQYF.

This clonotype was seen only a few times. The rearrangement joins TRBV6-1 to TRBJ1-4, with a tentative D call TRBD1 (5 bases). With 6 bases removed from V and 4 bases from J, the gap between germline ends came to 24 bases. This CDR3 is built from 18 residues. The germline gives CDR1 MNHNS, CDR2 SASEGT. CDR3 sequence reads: CASSRWSRASPINEKLFF. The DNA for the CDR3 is TGTGCCAGCAGCCGTTGGTCCAGGGCCAGTCCGATTAATGAAAAACTGTTTTTT.

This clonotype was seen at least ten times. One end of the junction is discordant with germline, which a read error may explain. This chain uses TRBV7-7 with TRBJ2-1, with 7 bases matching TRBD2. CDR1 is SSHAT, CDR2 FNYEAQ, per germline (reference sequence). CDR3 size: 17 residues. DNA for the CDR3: TGTGCTAGCAGCTTGGCGGGGGTGGGCAGTGCTTACAATGAGCAGTTCTTC. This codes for CASSLAGVGSAYNEQFF.

The CDR3 region is CASSQEEVHEQYF. The CDR3 nucleotides are TGTGCCAGCAGCCAAGAAGAAGTCCACGAGCAGTACTTC. This rearrangement joins TRBV3-1 to TRBJ2-7, with no clear D. CDR3 length: 13 amino acids. CDR1 LGHDT and CDR2 YNNKEL come from the germline V gene (reference sequence). V was clipped by 0 bases and J by 5 bases, with 8 bases between them.

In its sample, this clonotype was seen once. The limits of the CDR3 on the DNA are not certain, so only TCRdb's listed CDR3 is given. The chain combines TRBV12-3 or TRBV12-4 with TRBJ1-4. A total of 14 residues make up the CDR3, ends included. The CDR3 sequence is CASSSQPAAENCFF.

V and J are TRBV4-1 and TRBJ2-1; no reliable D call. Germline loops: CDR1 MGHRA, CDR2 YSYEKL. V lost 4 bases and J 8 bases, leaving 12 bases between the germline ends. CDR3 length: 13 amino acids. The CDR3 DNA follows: TGCGCCAGCAGCCTCGGGTCGGGTCATGAGCAGTTCTTC. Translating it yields CASSLGSGHEQFF.

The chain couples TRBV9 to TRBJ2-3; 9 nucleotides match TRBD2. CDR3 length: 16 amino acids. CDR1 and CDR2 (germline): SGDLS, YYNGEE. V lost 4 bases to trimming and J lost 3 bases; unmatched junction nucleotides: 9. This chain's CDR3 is CASSSASGRWTDTQYF. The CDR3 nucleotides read TGTGCCAGCAGCTCCGCCAGCGGGAGGTGGACAGATACGCAGTATTTT.

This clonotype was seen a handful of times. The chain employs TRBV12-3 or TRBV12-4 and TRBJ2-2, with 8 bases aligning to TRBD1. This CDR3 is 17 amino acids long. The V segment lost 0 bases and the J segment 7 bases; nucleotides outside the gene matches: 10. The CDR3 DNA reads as TGTGCCAGCAGTTTAGCGGCGACAGGGGAAAAAGGCGGGGAGCTGTTTTTT. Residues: CASSLAATGEKGGELFF.

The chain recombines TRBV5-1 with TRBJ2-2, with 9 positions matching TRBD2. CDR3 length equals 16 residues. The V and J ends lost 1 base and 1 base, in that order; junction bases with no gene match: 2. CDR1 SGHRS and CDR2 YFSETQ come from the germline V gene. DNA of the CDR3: TGCGCCAGCAGCTTGCGAGCGGGAGGGAACACCGGGGAGCTGTTTTTT. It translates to CASSLRAGGNTGELFF. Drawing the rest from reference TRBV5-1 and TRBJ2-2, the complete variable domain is KAGVTQTPRYLIKTRGQQVTLSCSPISGHRSVSWYQQTPGQGLQFLFEYFSETQRNKGNFPGRFSGRQFSNSRSEMNVSTLELGDSALYLCASSLRAGGNTGELFFGEGSRLTVL.

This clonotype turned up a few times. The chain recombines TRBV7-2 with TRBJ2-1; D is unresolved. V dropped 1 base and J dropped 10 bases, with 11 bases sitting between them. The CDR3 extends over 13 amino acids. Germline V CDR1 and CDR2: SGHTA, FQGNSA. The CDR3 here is CASSLGAPREQFF. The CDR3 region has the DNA TGTGCCAGCAGCTTAGGGGCCCCCCGGGAGCAGTTCTTC.

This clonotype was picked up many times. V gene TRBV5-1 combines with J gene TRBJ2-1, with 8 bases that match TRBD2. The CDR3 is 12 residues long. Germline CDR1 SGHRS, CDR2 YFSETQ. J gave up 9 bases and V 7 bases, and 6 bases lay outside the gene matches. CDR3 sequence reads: CASREGHSEQFF. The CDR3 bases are TGCGCCAGCCGGGAGGGCCATTCTGAGCAGTTCTTC.

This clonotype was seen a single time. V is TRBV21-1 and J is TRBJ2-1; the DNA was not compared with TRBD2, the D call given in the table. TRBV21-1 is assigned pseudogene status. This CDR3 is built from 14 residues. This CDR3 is CASSKLPFGLLQFF. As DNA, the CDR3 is TGTGCCAGCAGCAAACTGCCGTTTGGACTTCTCCAGTTCTTC.

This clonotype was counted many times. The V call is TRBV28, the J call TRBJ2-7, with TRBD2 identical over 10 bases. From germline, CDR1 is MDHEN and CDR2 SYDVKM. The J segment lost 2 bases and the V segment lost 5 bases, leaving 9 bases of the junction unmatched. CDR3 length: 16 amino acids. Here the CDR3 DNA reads TGTGCCAGCAGTCGAATCCTTAGCGGGAGGACCTACGAGCAGTACTTC. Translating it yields CASSRILSGRTYEQYF.

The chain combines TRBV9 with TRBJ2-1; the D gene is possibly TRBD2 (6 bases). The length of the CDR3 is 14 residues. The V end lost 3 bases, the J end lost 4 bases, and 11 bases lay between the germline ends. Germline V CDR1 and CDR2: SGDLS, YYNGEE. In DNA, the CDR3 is TGTGCCAGCAGCGCGGGACTCCCTTACAATGAGCAGTTCTTC. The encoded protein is CASSAGLPYNEQFF.

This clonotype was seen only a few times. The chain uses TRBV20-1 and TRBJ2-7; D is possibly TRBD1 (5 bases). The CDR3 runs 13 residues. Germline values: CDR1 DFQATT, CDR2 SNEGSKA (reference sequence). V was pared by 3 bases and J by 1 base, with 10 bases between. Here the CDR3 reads CSASVGASYEQYF. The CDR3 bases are TGCAGTGCTAGTGTAGGGGCGTCCTACGAGCAGTACTTC.

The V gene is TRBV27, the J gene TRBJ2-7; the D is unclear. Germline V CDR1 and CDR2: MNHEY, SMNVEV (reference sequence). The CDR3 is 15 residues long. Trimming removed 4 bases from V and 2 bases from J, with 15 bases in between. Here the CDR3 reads CASSSGWADPYEQYF. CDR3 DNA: TGTGCCAGCAGTTCGGGTTGGGCGGATCCCTACGAGCAGTACTTC.

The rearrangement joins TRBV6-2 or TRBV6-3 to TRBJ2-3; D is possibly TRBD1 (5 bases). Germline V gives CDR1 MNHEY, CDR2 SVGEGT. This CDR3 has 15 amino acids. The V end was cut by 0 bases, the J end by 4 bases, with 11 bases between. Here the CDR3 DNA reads TGTGCCAGCAGTTACTCCCCAGGGTCGGCAGATACGCAGTATTTT. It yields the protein CASSYSPGSADTQYF.

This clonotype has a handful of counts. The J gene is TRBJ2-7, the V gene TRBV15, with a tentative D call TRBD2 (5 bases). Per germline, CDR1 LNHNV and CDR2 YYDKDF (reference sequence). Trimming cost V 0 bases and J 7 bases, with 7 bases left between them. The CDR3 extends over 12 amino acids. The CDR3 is CATSREGVEQYF. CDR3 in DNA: TGTGCCACCAGCAGAGAGGGAGTGGAGCAGTACTTC.